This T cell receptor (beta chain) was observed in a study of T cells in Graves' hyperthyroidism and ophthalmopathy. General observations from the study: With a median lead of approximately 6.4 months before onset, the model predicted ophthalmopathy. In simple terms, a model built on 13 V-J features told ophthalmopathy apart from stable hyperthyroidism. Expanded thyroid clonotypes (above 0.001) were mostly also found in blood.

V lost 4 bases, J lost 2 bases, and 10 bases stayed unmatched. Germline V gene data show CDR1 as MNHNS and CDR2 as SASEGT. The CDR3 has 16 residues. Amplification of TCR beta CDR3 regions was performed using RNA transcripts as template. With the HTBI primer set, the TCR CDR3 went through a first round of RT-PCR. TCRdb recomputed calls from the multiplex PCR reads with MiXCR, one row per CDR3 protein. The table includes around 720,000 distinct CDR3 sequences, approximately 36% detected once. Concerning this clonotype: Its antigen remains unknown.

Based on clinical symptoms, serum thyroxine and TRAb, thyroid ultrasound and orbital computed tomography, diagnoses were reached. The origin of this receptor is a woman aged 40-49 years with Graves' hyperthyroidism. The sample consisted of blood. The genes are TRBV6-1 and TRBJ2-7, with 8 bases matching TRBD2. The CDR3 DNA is TGTGCCAGCAGTGCTGACCCAGCGGGGGCCCCCTACGAGCAGTACTTC. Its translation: CASSADPAGAPYEQYF.